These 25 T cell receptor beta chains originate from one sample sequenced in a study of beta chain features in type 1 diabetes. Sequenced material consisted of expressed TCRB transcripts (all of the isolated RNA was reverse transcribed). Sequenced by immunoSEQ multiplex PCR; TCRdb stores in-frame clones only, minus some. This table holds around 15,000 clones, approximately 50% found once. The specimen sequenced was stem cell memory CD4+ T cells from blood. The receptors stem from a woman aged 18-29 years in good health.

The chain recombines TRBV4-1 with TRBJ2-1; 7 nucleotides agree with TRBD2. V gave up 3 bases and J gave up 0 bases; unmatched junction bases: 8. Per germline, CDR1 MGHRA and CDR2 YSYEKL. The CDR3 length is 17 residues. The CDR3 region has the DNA TGCGCCAGCAGCCAGGCAATCCTAGCGGACTCCTACAATGAGCAGTTCTTC. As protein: CASSQAILADSYNEQFF.

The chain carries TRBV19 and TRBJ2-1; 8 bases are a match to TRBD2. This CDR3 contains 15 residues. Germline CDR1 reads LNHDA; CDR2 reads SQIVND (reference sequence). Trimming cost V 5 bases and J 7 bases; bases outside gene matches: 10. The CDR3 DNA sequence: TGTGCCAGTAGTGCCAGGGTAGCGGGAAATAATGAGCAGTTCTTC. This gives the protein CASSARVAGNNEQFF.

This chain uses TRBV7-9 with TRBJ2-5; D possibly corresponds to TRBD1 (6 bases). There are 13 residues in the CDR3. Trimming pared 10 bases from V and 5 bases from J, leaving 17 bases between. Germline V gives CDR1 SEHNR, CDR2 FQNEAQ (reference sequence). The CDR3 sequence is CANNPQGRETQYF. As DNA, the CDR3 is TGTGCCAACAACCCGCAGGGGCGCGAGACCCAGTACTTC.

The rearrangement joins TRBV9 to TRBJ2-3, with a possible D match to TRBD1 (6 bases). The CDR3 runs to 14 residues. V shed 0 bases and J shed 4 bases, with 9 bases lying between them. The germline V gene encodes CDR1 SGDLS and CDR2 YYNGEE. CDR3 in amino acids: CASSVDRAADTQYF. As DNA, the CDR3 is TGTGCCAGCAGCGTAGACAGGGCTGCAGATACGCAGTATTTT.

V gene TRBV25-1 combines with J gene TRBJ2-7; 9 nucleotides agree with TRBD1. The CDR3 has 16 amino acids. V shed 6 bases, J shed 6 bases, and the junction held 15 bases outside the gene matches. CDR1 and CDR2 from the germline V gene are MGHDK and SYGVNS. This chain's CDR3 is CASRGVTGTGIREQYF. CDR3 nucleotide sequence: TGTGCCAGCAGGGGGGTGACTGGGACAGGGATCCGCGAGCAGTACTTC.

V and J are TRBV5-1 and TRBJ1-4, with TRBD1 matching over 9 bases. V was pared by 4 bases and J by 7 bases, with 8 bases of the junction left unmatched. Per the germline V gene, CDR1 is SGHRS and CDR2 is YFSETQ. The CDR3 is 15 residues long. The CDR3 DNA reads TGCGCCAGCAGCACCACAGGGGGCGGAGGTGAAAAACTGTTTTTT. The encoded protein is CASSTTGGGGEKLFF.

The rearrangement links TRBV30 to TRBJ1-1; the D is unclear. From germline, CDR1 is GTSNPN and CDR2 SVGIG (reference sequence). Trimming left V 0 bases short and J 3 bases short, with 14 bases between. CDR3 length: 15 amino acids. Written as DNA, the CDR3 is TGTGCCTGGAGTGTAAGTAAACGGGGAGACACTGAAGCTTTCTTT. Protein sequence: CAWSVSKRGDTEAFF.

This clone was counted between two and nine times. CDR3 sequence (DNA): TGTGCCATCAGCTCGACAGCTTTCTACGAGCAGTACTTC. Its translation is CAISSTAFYEQYF. The chain has TRBV10-3 and TRBJ2-7, with D perhaps matching TRBD1 (5 bases). Germline lookup yields CDR1 ENHRY and CDR2 SYGVKD. V was trimmed by 6 bases and J by 3 bases, leaving 12 bases between them. The CDR3 is 13 amino acids.

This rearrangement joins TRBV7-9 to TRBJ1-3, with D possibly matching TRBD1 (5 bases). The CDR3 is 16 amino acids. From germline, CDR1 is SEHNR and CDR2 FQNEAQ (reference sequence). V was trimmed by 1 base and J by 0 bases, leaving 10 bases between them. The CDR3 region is CASSLGGGSSGNTIYF. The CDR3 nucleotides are TGTGCCAGCAGCTTAGGCGGGGGTTCCTCTGGAAACACCATATATTTT.

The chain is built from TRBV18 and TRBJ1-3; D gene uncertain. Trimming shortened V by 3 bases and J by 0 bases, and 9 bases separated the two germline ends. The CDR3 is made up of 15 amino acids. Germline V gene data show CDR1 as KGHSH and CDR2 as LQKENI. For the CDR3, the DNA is TGTGCCAGCTCACCGTCACAGCTCTCTGGAAACACCATATATTTT. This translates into CASSPSQLSGNTIYF.

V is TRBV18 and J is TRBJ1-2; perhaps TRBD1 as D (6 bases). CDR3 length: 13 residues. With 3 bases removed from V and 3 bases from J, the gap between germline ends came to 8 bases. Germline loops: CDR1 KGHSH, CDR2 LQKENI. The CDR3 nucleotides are TGTGCCAGCTCACCGGACAGATACTATGGCTACACCTTC. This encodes CASSPDRYYGYTF.

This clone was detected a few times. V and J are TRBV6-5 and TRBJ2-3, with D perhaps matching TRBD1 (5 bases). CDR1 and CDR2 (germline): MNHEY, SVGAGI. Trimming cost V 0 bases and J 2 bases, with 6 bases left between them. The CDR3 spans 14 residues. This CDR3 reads CASSYSRVTDTQYF. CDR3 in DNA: TGTGCCAGCAGTTACTCCAGGGTCACAGATACGCAGTATTTT.

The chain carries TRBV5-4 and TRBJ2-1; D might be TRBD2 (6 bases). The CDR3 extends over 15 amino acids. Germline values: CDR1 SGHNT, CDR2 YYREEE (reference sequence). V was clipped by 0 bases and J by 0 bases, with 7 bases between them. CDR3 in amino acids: CASSLGAGSYNEQFF. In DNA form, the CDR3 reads TGTGCCAGCAGCTTGGGAGCGGGCTCCTACAATGAGCAGTTCTTC. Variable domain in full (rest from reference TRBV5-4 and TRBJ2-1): ETGVTQSPTHLIKTRGQQVTLRCSSQSGHNTVSWYQQALGQGPQFIFQYYREEENGRGNFPPRFSGLQFPNYSSELNVNALELDDSALYLCASSLGAGSYNEQFFGPGTRLTVL.

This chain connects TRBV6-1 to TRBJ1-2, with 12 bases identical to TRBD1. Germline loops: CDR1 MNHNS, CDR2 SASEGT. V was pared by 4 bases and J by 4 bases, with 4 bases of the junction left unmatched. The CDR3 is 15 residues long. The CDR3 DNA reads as TGTGCCAGCAGTGGCCCGGGACAGGGGGCCTATGGCTACACCTTC. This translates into CASSGPGQGAYGYTF.

CDR3 DNA sequence: TGTGCCAGTAGTATAAGGGGTGGGAACACTGAAGCTTTCTTT. It specifies CASSIRGGNTEAFF. The gene calls are TRBV19 and TRBJ1-1, with D perhaps TRBD1 (5 bases). The V and J ends lost 2 bases and 1 base respectively, with 8 bases between them. Germline CDR1 reads LNHDA; CDR2 reads SQIVND (reference sequence). This CDR3 is built from 14 residues.

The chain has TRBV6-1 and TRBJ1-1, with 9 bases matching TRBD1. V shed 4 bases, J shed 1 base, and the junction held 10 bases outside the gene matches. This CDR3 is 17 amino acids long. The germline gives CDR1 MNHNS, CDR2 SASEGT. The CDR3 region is CASSVDRGGRGNTEAFF. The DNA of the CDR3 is TGTGCCAGCAGTGTCGACAGGGGGGGTAGAGGGAACACTGAAGCTTTCTTT.

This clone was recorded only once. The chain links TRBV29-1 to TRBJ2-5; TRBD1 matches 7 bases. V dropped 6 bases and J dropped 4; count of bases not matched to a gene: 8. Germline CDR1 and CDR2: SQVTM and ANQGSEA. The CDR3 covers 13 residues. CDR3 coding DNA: TGCAGCGTGGAACACAGGGGCCTAGAGACCCAGTACTTC. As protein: CSVEHRGLETQYF.

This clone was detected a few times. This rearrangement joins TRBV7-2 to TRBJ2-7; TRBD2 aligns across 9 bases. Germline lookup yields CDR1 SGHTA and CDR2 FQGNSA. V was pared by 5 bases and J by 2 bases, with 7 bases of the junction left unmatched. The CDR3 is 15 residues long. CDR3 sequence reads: CASSAPTSGTYEQYF. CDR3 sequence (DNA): TGTGCCAGCAGCGCCCCGACTAGCGGCACCTACGAGCAGTACTTC.

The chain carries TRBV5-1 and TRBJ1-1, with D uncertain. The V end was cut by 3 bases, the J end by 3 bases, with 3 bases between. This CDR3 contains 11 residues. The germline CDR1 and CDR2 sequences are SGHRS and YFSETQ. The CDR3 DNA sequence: TGCGCCAGCAGCTCGGACACTGAAGCTTTCTTT. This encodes CASSSDTEAFF.

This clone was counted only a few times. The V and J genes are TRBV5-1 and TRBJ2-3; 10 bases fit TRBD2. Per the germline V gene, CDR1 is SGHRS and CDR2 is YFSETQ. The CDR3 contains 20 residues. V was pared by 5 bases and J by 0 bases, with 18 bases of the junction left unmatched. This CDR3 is CASRGRPSGGPRLSTDTQYF. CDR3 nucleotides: TGCGCCAGCAGGGGTCGGCCTAGCGGGGGCCCCCGCCTGAGCACAGATACGCAGTATTTT. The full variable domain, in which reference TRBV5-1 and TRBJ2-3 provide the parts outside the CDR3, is KAGVTQTPRYLIKTRGQQVTLSCSPISGHRSVSWYQQTPGQGLQFLFEYFSETQRNKGNFPGRFSGRQFSNSRSEMNVSTLELGDSALYLCASRGRPSGGPRLSTDTQYFGPGTRLTVL.

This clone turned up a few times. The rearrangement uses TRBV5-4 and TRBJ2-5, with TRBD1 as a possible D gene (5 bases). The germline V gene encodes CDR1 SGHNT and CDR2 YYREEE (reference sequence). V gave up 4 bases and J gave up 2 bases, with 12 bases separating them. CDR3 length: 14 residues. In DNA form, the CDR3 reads TGTGCCAGCAGCCAAGATAGGGGACAAGAGACCCAGTACTTC. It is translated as CASSQDRGQETQYF. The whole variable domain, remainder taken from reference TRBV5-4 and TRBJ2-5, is ETGVTQSPTHLIKTRGQQVTLRCSSQSGHNTVSWYQQALGQGPQFIFQYYREEENGRGNFPPRFSGLQFPNYSSELNVNALELDDSALYLCASSQDRGQETQYFGPGTRLLVL.

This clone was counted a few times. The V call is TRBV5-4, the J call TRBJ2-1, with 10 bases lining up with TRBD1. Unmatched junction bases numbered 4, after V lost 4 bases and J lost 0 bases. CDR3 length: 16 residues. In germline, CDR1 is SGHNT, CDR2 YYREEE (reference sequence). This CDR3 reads CASSGQGVNSYNEQFF. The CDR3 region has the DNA TGTGCCAGCAGCGGACAGGGGGTAAACTCCTACAATGAGCAGTTCTTC.

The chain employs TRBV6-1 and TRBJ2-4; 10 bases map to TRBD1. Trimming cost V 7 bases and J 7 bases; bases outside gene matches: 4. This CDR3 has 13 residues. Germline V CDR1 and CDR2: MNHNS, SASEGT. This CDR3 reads CASTSTGGNIQYF. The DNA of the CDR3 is TGTGCCAGCACCTCGACAGGGGGCAACATTCAGTACTTC.

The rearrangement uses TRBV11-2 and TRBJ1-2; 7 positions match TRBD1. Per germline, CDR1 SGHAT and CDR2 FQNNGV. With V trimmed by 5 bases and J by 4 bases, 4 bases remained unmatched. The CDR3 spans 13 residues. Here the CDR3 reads CASSQGQLYGYTF. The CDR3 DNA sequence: TGTGCCAGCAGCCAGGGACAGCTCTATGGCTACACCTTC.

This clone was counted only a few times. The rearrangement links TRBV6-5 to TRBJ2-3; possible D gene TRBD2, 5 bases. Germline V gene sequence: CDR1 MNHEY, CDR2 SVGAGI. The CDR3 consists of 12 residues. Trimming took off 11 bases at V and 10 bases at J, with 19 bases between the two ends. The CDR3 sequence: CAAAGTDQAQYF. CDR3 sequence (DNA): TGTGCCGCCGCGGGCACCGACCAGGCGCAGTATTTT.